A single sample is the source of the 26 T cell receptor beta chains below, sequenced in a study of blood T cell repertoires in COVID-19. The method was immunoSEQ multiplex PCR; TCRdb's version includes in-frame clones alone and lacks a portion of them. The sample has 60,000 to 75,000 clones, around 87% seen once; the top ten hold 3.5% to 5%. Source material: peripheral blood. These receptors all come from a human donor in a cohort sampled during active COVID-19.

The DNA for the CDR3 is TGTGCCAGCAGTCCAATGGGGGCGCGGTCCTACGAGCAGTACTTC. Encoded protein: CASSPMGARSYEQYF. V gene TRBV6-6 combines with J gene TRBJ2-7, with a weak D call TRBD1 (6 bases). Germline V gene sequence: CDR1 MNHNY, CDR2 SVGAGI (reference sequence). This CDR3 spans 15 amino acids. Trimming took off 5 bases at V and 1 base at J, with 15 bases between the two ends.

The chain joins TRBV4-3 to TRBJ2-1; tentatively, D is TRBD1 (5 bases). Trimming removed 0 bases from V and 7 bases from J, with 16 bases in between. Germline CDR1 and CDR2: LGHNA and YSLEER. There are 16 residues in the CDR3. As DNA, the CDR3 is TGCGCCAGCAGCCAAGATAACACACAGGTATGGAATGAGCAGTTCTTC. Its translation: CASSQDNTQVWNEQFF.

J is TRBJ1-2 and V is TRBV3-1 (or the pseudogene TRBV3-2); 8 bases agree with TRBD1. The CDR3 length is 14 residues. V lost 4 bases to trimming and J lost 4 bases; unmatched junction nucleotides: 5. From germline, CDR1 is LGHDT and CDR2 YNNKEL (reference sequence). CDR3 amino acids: CASSRGQGGYGYTF. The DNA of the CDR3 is TGTGCCAGCAGCCGCGGACAGGGTGGCTATGGCTACACCTTC.

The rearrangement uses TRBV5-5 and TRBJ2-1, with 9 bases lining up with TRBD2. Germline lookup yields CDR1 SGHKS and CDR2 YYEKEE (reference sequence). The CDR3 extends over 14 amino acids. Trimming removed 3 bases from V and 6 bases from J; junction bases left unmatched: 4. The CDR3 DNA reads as TGTGCCAGCAGCTCGGGGACTAGCCTCAATGAGCAGTTCTTC. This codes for CASSSGTSLNEQFF.

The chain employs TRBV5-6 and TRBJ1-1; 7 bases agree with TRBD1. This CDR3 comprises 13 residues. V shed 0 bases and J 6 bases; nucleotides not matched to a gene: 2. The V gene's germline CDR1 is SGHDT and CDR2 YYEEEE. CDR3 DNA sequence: TGTGCCAGCAGCTTGGCCGACAGGGCTGAAGCTTTCTTT. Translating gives CASSLADRAEAFF.

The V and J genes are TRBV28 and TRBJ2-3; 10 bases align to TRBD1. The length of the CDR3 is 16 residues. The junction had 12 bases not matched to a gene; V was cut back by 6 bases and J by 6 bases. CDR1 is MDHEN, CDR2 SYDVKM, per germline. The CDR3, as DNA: TGTGCCAGCAGAGGACTAAACTGGGACAGGGGTGATACGCAGTATTTT. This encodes CASRGLNWDRGDTQYF.

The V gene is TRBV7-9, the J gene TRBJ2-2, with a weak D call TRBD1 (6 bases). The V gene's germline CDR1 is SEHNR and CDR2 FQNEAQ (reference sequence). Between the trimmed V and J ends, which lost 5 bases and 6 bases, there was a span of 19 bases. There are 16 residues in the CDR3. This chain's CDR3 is CASSHLPGQYSGELFF. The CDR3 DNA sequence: TGTGCCAGCAGCCACTTACCGGGACAATATTCCGGGGAGCTGTTTTTT. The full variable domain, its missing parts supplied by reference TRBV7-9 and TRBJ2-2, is DTGVSQNPRHKITKRGQNVTFRCDPISEHNRLYWYRQTLGQGPEFLTYFQNEAQLEKSRLLSDRFSAERPKGSFSTLEIQRTEQGDSAMYLCASSHLPGQYSGELFFGEGSRLTVL.

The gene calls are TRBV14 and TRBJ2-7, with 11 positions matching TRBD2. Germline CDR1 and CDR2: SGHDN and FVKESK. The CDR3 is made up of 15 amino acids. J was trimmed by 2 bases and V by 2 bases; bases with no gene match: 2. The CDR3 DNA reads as TGTGCCAGCAGCCAAACTAGCGGGGGTCCCTACGAGCAGTACTTC. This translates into CASSQTSGGPYEQYF.

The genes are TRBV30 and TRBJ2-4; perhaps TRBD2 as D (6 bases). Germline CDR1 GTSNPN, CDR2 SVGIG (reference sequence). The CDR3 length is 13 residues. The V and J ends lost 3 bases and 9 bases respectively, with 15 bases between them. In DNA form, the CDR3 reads TGTGCCTGGAGGGCCATGGGGGGTACCATTCAGTACTTC. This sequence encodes CAWRAMGGTIQYF.

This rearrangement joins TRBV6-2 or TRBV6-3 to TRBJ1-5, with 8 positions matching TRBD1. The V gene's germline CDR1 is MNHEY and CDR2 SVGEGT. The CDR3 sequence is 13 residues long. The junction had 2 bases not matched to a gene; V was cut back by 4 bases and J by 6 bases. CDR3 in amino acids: CASSSGGSQPQHF. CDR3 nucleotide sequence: TGTGCCAGCAGTTCAGGGGGCAGTCAGCCCCAGCATTTT.

The CDR3 nucleotides are TGTGCCAGTAGTATTGGGACAGGGGGGAGGAATGAGCAGTTCTTC. It encodes CASSIGTGGRNEQFF. V is TRBV19 and J is TRBJ2-1; 11 bases map to TRBD1. V shed 3 bases and J 7 bases; nucleotides not matched to a gene: 5. The CDR3 has 15 residues. The V gene's germline CDR1 is LNHDA and CDR2 SQIVND (reference sequence).

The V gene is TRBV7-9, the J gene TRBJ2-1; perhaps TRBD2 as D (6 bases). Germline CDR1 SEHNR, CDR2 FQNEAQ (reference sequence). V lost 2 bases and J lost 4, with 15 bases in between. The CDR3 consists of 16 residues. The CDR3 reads CASSLKGWGDYNEQFF. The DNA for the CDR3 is TGTGCCAGCAGCTTAAAGGGGTGGGGGGATTACAATGAGCAGTTCTTC.

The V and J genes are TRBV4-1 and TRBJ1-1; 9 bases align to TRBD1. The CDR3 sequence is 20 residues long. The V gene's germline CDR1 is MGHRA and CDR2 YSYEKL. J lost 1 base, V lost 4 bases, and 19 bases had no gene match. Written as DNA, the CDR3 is TGCGCCAGCAGCCTATACCTTCCGGGACAGGGTTTCGAGAAGAACACTGAAGCTTTCTTT. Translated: CASSLYLPGQGFEKNTEAFF.

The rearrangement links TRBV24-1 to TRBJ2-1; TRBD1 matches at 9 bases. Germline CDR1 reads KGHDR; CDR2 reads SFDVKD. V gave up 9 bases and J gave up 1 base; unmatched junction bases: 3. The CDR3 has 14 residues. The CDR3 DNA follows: TGTGCCACCCGAGACAGGGGGTCCTACAATGAGCAGTTCTTC. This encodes CATRDRGSYNEQFF.

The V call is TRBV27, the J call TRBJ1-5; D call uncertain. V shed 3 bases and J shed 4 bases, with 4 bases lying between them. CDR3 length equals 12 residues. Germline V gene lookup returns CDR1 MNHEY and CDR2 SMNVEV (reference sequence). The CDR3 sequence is CASSFLNQPQHF. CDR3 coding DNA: TGTGCCAGCAGTTTCCTGAATCAGCCCCAGCATTTT.

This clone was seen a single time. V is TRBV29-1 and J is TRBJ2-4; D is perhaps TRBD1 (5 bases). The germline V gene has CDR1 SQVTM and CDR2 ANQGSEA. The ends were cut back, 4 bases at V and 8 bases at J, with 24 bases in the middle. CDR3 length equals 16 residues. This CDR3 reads CSVGGLGAQQRDIQYF. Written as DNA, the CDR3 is TGCAGCGTTGGGGGTTTAGGGGCCCAACAACGGGACATTCAGTACTTC.

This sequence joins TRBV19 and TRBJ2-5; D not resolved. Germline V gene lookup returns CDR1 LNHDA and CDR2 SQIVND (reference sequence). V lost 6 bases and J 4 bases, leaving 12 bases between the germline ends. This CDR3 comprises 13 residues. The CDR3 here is CASRRGFGETQYF. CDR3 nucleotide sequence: TGTGCCAGTAGGAGAGGCTTCGGAGAGACCCAGTACTTC.

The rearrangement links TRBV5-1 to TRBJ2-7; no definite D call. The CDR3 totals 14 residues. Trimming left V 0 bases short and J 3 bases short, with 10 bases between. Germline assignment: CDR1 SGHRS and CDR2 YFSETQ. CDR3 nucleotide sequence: TGCGCCAGCAGCTTGGCAGGTGAGAGCTACGAGCAGTACTTC. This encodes CASSLAGESYEQYF.

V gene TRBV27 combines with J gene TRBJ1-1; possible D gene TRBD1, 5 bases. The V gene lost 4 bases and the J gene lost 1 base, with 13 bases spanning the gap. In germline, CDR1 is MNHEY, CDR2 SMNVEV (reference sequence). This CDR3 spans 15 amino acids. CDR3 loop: CASSSNRRANTEAFF. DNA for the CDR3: TGTGCCAGCAGTTCTAACAGGAGGGCGAACACTGAAGCTTTCTTT.

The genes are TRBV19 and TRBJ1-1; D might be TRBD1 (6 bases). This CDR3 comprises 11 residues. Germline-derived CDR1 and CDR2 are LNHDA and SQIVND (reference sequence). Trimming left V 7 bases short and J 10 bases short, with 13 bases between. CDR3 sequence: CASIEGVGAFF. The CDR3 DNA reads TGTGCCAGTATCGAGGGGGTTGGAGCTTTCTTT.

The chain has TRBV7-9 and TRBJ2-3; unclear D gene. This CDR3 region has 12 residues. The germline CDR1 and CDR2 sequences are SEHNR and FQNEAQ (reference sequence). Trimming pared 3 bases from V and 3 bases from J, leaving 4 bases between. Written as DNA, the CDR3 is TGTGCCAGCAGCTTCGGGACAGATACGCAGTATTTT. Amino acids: CASSFGTDTQYF.

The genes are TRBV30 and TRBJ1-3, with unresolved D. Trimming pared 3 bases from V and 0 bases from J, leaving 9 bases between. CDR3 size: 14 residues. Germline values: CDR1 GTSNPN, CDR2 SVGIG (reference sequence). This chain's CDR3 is CAWRTANSGNTIYF. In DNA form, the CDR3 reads TGTGCCTGGAGGACTGCCAACTCTGGAAACACCATATATTTT.

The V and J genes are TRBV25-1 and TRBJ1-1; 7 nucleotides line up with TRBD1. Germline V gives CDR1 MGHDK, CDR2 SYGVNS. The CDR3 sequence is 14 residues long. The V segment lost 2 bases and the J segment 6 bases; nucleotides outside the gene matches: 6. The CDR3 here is CASSETGARAEAFF. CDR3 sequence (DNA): TGTGCCAGCAGTGAAACAGGGGCGAGGGCTGAAGCTTTCTTT.

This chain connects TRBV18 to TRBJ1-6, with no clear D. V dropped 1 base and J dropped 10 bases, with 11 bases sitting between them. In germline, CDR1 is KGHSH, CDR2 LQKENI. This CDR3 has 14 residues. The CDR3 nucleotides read TGTGCCAGCTCACCACTGGGCAGAGAGTCACCCCTCCACTTT. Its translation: CASSPLGRESPLHF. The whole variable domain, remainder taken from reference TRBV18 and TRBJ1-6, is NAGVMQNPRHLVRRRGQEARLRCSPMKGHSHVYWYRQLPEEGLKFMVYLQKENIIDESGMPKERFSAEFPKEGPSILRIQQVVRGDSAAYFCASSPLGRESPLHFGNGTRLTVT.

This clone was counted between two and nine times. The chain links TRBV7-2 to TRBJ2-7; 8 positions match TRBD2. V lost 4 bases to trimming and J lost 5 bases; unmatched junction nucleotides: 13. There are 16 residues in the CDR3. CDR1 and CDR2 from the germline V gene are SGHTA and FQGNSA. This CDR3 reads CASSYKAALSGNEQYF. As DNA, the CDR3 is TGTGCCAGCAGCTATAAGGCCGCCCTTAGCGGGAACGAGCAGTACTTC.

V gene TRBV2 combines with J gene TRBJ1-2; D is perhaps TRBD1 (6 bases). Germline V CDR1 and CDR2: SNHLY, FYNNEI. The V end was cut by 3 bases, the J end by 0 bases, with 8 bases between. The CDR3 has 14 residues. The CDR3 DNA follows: TGTGCCAGCAGTGAGGACAGCTCTAACTATGGCTACACCTTC. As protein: CASSEDSSNYGYTF.